This TCR beta chain was observed in a study of PD-1 blockade in classical Hodgkin lymphoma (dated by TCRdb to the early 2020s). At the level of the whole study: Nivolumab dosing was 3 mg/kg intravenously every 2 weeks, continuing until either disease progression or unacceptable toxicity. A peripheral blood immune signature of response to PD-1 blockade in classical Hodgkin lymphoma was defined using TCR beta sequencing and CyTOF.

In regard to this clone: Its target antigen remains unknown. Qualities for individual bases were not recorded, and no much larger clone is one base off.

Genomic DNA was isolated using the Qiagen DNeasy kit from unsorted PBMCs as well as from negatively selected CD4+ and CD8+ fractions. TCR beta CDR3 regions were subjected to amplification by immunoSEQ multiplex PCR with primers that anneal to V and J segments. Amplification bias was minimized using a synthetic immune receptor repertoire, and residual bias was removed computationally after sequencing. Per the original workflow: Custom Python scripts were used to quantify repertoire diversity as the Shannon entropy index. Unsorted, CD4+ and CD8+ repertoires were analyzed separately, except in combined analyses where CD4+ and CD8+ sequences were merged in silico. A clone was considered expanded if an increase in frequency of at least 2-fold after treatment relative to C1D1 was found, and a pseudocount of 0.5 was applied to clones undetected at baseline. Clones with 0 or 1 copy at C1D1 were defined as singleton clones, while clones with 2 or more copies were defined as non-singleton clones. Clones expanded in unsorted samples were annotated as CD4+, CD8+ or unknown by matching protein sequences in sorted samples from the same patient. Wilcoxon tests were applied to paired samples to test diversity changes from C1D1 to C4D1. What TCRdb holds here is the immuneACCESS table cut down to in-frame rearrangements. Part of the clones is not present; checked against another copy, under half of the missing clones reflect an unresolved V gene, and the others are unexplained. V and J calls and clone size are those listed in that table; D and trimming were worked out from the DNA. The sample table lists roughly 64,000 clones, approximately 90% of them with a count of one. The top ten constitute around 8% of the sample.

Overall results and qualifications from the work: Lower diversity was observed in patients in whom nivolumab was started less than 1 year after ASCT, and these patients were excluded from later analyses so that confounding by immune reconstitution would be avoided. The study was restricted to a single clinical trial cohort, and the causes of repertoire differences, possibly disease activity or prior therapy, were left undefined. Baseline diversity similar to that of newly diagnosed patients was observed in trial patients achieving complete response, whereas significantly lower diversity was observed in partial responders and progressors. Baseline TCR diversity was reported as lower in newly diagnosed patients than in healthy donors, and lower still in relapsed/refractory patients. By C4D1, a significant rise was seen in CD4+ TCR diversity but not in CD8+ TCR diversity (p=0.0027 vs p=0.16), and the rise was most apparent among complete responders (p=0.02).

Sequences LNHDA (CDR1) and SQIVND (CDR2) are obtained from the germline V gene (reference sequence). The CDR3 goes from the cysteine to the phenylalanine over 14 residues. Just CDR3 DNA is preserved here, 42 bases in frame from base 1. The time point label on this specimen signifies: cycle 4 day 1 (C4D1), after more than 5 weeks of nivolumab. All trial patients had relapsed after autologous stem cell transplantation, with cohorts A, B and C differing in prior brentuximab vedotin exposure. A total of under 70 patients with relapsed/refractory classical Hodgkin lymphoma made up the trial cohort, and each patient's best overall response was complete response, partial response or progressive disease. In the multi-cohort phase II CheckMate 205 trial, trial patients received single-agent nivolumab. Best overall response was determined by an independent review committee according to the 2007 International Working Group response criteria. PBMCs from the trial were collected at three points: immediately before nivolumab initiation (C1D1), and during therapy at cycle 2 day 1 and cycle 4 day 1. After peripheral blood was drawn into 8 mL Vacutainer Cell Preparation Tubes, PBMCs were isolated by centrifugation and then cryopreserved.

Sequenced material: peripheral blood mononuclear cells (PBMCs), taken before the fourth cycle of nivolumab. The TCR sequence derives from a human donor with classical Hodgkin lymphoma. The chain is made from TRBV19 and TRBJ2-5, with TRBD2 perhaps the D gene, on 6 matching bases. The DNA end lines up better with TRBJ2-7; the J call may be wrong. In nucleotide form, the sequence is TGTGCCAGTAGTATATCAACGGGAGCCTACGAGCAGTACTTC. This sequence encodes CASSISTGAYEQYF.